This section outlines one T cell receptor beta chain sequence together with its context. Its antigen is still unknown. No base quality values were provided; no much bigger clone lies one nucleotide off. The CDR3 goes from the cysteine to the phenylalanine over 14 residues. The DNA shown is the 42-base CDR3, in frame from base 1. Trimming takes 6 bases from V and 3 bases from J, and the germline ends sit 12 bases apart. Sequences SNHLY (CDR1) and FYNNEI (CDR2) are obtained from the germline V gene. Patients with autoimmune disease history or receiving systemic immunosuppression were excluded from the trial. In every dose cohort, peripheral blood was drawn for TCR sequencing at baseline, cycle 4 day 1, and cycle 7 day 1. The samples were taken from a phase I, first-in-human, multicenter, open-label dose-escalation trial of ivuxolimab. Adults with locally advanced or metastatic melanoma, renal cell carcinoma, hepatocellular carcinoma or head and neck squamous cell carcinoma were enrolled in the trial. Before TCR sequencing, CD4+ and CD8+ T cells were separately sorted from peripheral blood.

This entry is derived from a study of OX40 agonist ivuxolimab in advanced cancers. Turning to the overall study: Ivuxolimab was a fully human IgG2 agonistic monoclonal antibody targeting the costimulatory receptor OX40 (CD134). Of the approximately 50 dose-escalation patients, hepatocellular carcinoma was present in approximately 20, melanoma in approximately 15, renal cell carcinoma in 9 and head and neck cancer in 9. The dose-escalation cohort was roughly 80% male with a mean age of approximately 59 years, ranging from roughly 23 to 90. Intravenous ivuxolimab was administered to patients every 2 weeks at six dose levels: 0.01, 0.1, 0.3, 1.5, 3 and 10 mg/kg. Patients were allowed to have had prior anti-PD-1, anti-PD-L1 or anti-CTLA-4 therapy, and around 40% of the dose-escalation patients had previously received checkpoint inhibitors. The monotherapy dose-escalation portion (N ≈ 55 patients) of the phase I ivuxolimab trial is reported in the paper. Partial responses occurred in three dose-escalation patients: two with cutaneous melanoma and one with hepatocellular carcinoma. The point of sequencing TCRbeta in the periphery was to test whether ivuxolimab changed TCR sequence diversity and drove clonal T-cell expansion.

For sequencing of the TCRbeta CDR3 region, genomic DNA was extracted from the sorted cells. TCRbeta CDR3 regions were sequenced using the immunoSEQ Assay. The immuneACCESS repertoire file appears here via TCRdb, limited to in-frame rearrangements. These files lack a portion of the clones; in checked studies, under half of the deficit traces to unresolved V genes, and the cause of the others is not known. This sample gives tens of thousands of clones in total; around 90% of them show up just once. In total, the top ten clones hold roughly 15% of the sample. The research as a whole found: After ivuxolimab, expanded clones were on average more numerous among CD8+ T cells than among CD4+ T cells. Low levels of normalized T-cell clonal expansion were also seen in some patients who did not respond. Which antigens the clonally expanded peripheral T cells were specific for was not determined. In the 0.1-3.0 mg/kg groups, partial responders had among the lowest normalized peripheral clonal expansion, particularly in CD8+ T cells. At doses of 0.1 to 3.0 mg/kg, clonal expansion of both CD4+ and CD8+ T cells in blood was seen between baseline and week 6.

The rearrangement combines TRBV2 with TRBJ1-3; TRBD1 is possibly the D segment (5 matching bases). This TCR derives from an adult with an advanced solid tumor such as melanoma, head and neck, liver or kidney cancer. The starting material was CD4+ or CD8+ T cells sorted from blood, obtained in a trial of the OX40 agonist ivuxolimab. The DNA is as follows: TGTGCCAGCAGCGGTGCAGGGTATGGAAACACCATATATTTT. This codes for CASSGAGYGNTIYF.